This T cell receptor beta chain was recorded in a study of shared clonotypes between healthy human individuals. Across the whole study: With ages of 18 to 49, the donors were a couple of women and a few men. Study findings and constraints: The small donor group covered limited genetic and exposure diversity.

This table comes from immunoSEQ multiplex PCR, and its TCRdb copy is limited to in-frame clones, with some not included. Of around 500,000 clones in the sample, 81% were seen once. Each of the donors was a healthy adult who was HIV-negative and had not had a recent acute infection or vaccination. J gave up 2 bases and V 4 bases, and 0 bases lay outside the gene matches. CDR3 size: 13 residues. Germline CDR1 reads MGHDK; CDR2 reads SYGVNS. On this clone: Its antigen is not identified.

The V gene is TRBV25-1, the J gene TRBJ1-2; 8 bases are a match to TRBD1. The origin of this receptor is a woman in her thirties or forties in good health. Some clones in this sample may be carry-over from other donors' samples. Material: PBMCs. The CDR3 loop is CASSGQGNYGYTF. CDR3 in DNA: TGTGCCAGCAGTGGACAGGGGAACTATGGCTACACCTTC.